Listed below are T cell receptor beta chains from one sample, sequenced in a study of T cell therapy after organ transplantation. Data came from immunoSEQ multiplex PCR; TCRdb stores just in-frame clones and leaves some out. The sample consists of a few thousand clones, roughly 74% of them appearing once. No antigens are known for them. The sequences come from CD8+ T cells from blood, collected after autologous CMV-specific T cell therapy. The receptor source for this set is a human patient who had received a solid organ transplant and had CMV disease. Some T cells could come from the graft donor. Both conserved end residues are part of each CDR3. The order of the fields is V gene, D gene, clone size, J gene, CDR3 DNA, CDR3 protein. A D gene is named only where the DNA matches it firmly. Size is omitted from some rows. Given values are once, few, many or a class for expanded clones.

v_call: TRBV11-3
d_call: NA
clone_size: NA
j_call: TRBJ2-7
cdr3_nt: TGTGCCAGCAGCTCCGACTTATACGAGCAGTACTTC
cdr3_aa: CASSSDLYEQYF

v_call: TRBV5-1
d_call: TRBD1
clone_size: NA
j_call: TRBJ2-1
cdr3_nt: TGCGCCAGCAGCTTATCAGGGGGTCAGTACAATGAGCAGTTCTTC
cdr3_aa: CASSLSGGQYNEQFF

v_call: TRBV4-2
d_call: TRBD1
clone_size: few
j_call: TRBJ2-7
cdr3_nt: TGTGCCAGCAGCCAAGAGGGGACAGGGGATCCATACGAGCAGTACTTC
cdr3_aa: CASSQEGTGDPYEQYF

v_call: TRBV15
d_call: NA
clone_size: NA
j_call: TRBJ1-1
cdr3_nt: TGTGCCACCAGGGACATGAACACTGAAGCTTTCTTT
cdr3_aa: CATRDMNTEAFF

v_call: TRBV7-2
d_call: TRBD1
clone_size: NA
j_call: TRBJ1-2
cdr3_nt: TGTGCCAGCAGCATGGGACAGGACTATGGCTACACCTTC
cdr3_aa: CASSMGQDYGYTF

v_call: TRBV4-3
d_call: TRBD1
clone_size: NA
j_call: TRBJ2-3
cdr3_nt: TGCGCCAGCGGCCCGACAGGGATGACAGATACGCAGTATTTT
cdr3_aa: CASGPTGMTDTQYF

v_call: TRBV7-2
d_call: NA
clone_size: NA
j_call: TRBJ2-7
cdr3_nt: TGTGCCAGCAGCTTAGCTGTAGGTGGGAGTGCTGGTGAGCAGTACTTC
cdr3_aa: CASSLAVGGSAGEQYF

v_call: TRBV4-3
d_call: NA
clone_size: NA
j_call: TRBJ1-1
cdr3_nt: TGCGCCAGCAGCCCTACGGCCACGGCCACTGAAGCTTTCTTT
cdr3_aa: CASSPTATATEAFF

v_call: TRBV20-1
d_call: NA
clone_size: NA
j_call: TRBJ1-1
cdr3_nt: TGCAGTGCCAGGTGGAACACTGAAGCTTTCTTT
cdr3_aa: CSARWNTEAFF

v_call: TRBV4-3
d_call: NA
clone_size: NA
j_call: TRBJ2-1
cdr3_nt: TGCGCCAGCAGCGAGGCCCTTAACGGCTACAATGAGCAGTTCTTC
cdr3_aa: CASSEALNGYNEQFF

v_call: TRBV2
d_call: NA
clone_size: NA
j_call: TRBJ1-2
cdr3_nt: TGTGCCAGCAGCGCCACTGACATTAGCTATGGCTACACCTTC
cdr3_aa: CASSATDISYGYTF

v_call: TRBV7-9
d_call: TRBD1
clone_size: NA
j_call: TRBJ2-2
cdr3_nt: TGTGCCAGCAGTTCCCGTGACAGGGGTTACACCGGGGAGCTGTTTTTT
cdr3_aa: CASSSRDRGYTGELFF

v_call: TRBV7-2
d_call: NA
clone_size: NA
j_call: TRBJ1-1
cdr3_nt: TGTGCCAGCAGCTTATTTGTGTGGGGGAACACTGAAGCTTTCTTT
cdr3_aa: CASSLFVWGNTEAFF

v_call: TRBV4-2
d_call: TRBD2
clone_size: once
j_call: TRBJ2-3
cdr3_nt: TGTGCCAGCAGCCTTATGGCGGGAGGCCTCACAGATACGCAGTATTTT
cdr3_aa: CASSLMAGGLTDTQYF

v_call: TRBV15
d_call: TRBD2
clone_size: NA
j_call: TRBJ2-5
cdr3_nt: TGTGCCACCAGCCCCCGGGAAAATCGGACTAGCTGGGAAGAGACCCAGTACTTC
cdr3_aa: CATSPRENRTSWEETQYF

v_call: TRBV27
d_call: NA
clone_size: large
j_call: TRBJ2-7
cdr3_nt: TGTGCCAGCAGTTTAACCCAAAGCTCCTACGAGCAGTACTTC
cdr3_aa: CASSLTQSSYEQYF

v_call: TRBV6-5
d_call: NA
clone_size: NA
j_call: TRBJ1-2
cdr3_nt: TGTGCCAGCAGTTACTCGGGCGAGGATTTTGGCTACACCTTC
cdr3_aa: CASSYSGEDFGYTF

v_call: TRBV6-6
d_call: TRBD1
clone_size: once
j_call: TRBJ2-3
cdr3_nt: TGTGCCAGCAGTTACCTAGACAGGGCCACAGATACGCAGTATTTT
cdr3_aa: CASSYLDRATDTQYF

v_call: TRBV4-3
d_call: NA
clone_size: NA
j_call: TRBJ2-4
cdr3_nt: TGCGCCAGCAGCCAAGATCAGGGTTTCAGCATTCAGTACTTC
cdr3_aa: CASSQDQGFSIQYF

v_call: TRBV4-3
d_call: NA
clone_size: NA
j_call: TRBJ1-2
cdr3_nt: TGCGCCAGCAGCCAAGATGCGCCAGGGGTTAGCGGCTACACCTTC
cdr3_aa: CASSQDAPGVSGYTF